These 20 T cell receptor beta chains were all obtained from the same sample, sequenced in a study of HIV-infected patients and healthy controls. No cell fractionation was done, so the repertoire covers all unsorted peripheral blood T cells. Alpha and beta constant-region primers primed reverse transcription of approximately 0.55 ug RNA. Separate chain-specific third strand synthesis with multiplexing indices produced the alpha and beta libraries. Each CDR3 protein gets one entry after TCRdb re-called the 5' RACE reads with MiXCR. The sample lists 10,000 or so distinct CDR3 sequences, roughly 8% seen once, with under 6.5% in the top ten. Sequenced: blood. These receptors came from an adult in good health.

This clonotype is deemed medium-sized. CDR3 sequence: CASRQGALYGYTF. CDR3 nucleotide sequence: TGTGCCAGCAGACAGGGGGCCCTCTATGGCTACACCTTC. The rearrangement links TRBV2 to TRBJ1-2; 9 bases match TRBD1. The CDR3 runs to 13 residues. CDR1 is SNHLY and CDR2 is FYNNEI in the germline V gene. The V gene end was trimmed by 6 bases and the J gene end by 4 bases; junction bases not matched to a gene: 3. The variable domain in full, with the rest retrieved from reference TRBV2 and TRBJ1-2, is EPEVTQTPSHQVTQMGQEVILRCVPISNHLYFYWYRQILGQKVEFLVSFYNNEISEKSEIFDDQFSVERPDGSNFTLKIRSTKLEDSAMYFCASRQGALYGYTFGSGTRLTVV.

This clonotype showed up many times. V gene TRBV29-1 combines with J gene TRBJ2-7; D is perhaps TRBD1 (7 bases). Germline CDR1 is SQVTM and CDR2 is ANQGSEA. Between the trimmed V and J ends, which lost 2 bases and 3 bases, there was a span of 11 bases. The CDR3 covers 13 residues. This CDR3 reads CSVERQGGYEQYF. Here the CDR3 DNA reads TGCAGCGTTGAACGCCAGGGGGGCTACGAGCAGTACTTC.

This clonotype is labeled as medium-sized. The chain couples TRBV28 to TRBJ2-2; no clear D gene. Germline assignment: CDR1 MDHEN and CDR2 SYDVKM. Trimming removed 5 bases from V and 5 bases from J, with 6 bases in between. This CDR3 region has 12 residues. The CDR3 DNA is TGTGCCAGCAGTCCTCTTACCGGGGAGCTGTTTTTT. Its protein is CASSPLTGELFF.

This clonotype was observed many times. This chain links TRBV6-2 or TRBV6-3 with TRBJ2-1, with TRBD2 identical over 7 bases. V lost 1 base, J lost 6 bases, and 9 bases stayed unmatched. The germline CDR1 and CDR2 sequences are MNHEY and SVGEGT. This CDR3 is 16 amino acids long. The chain's CDR3 is CASSYFGTTEGNEQFF. CDR3 in DNA: TGTGCCAGCAGTTACTTCGGGACTACCGAGGGCAATGAGCAGTTCTTC.

This rearrangement joins TRBV5-1 to TRBJ2-3, with TRBD1 matching over 12 bases. The CDR3 extends over 14 amino acids. Germline V gene data show CDR1 as SGHRS and CDR2 as YFSETQ. The ends lost 5 bases at V and 4 bases at J; junction bases unmatched: 2. The CDR3 sequence: CASRGTGGADTQYF. The CDR3, as DNA: TGCGCCAGCAGAGGGACAGGGGGCGCAGATACGCAGTATTTT.

This chain connects TRBV27 to TRBJ2-7; D is perhaps TRBD2 (6 bases). The ends were cut back, 4 bases at V and 7 bases at J, with 17 bases in the middle. CDR1 is MNHEY, CDR2 SMNVEV, per germline (reference sequence). This CDR3 is 14 amino acids long. The chain's CDR3 is CASSSGLAVYEQYF. DNA of the CDR3: TGTGCCAGCAGTTCGGGACTCGCAGTGTATGAGCAGTACTTC.

This clonotype was observed many times. V is TRBV24-1 and J is TRBJ2-3, with 7 bases that match TRBD2. There are 16 residues in the CDR3. Germline CDR1 is KGHDR and CDR2 is SFDVKD. The junction had 10 bases not matched to a gene; V was cut back by 5 bases and J by 3 bases. The chain's CDR3 is CATSGGRAFGTDTQYF. The CDR3 nucleotides are TGTGCCACCAGTGGTGGGAGGGCCTTTGGTACAGATACGCAGTATTTT.

The chain has TRBV7-2 and TRBJ2-5, with TRBD2 matching over 8 bases. Germline CDR1 and CDR2: SGHTA and FQGNSA. CDR3 length: 14 amino acids. J gave up 4 bases and V 1 base, and 2 bases lay outside the gene matches. The CDR3 sequence is CASSLGGTRETQYF. The CDR3 DNA sequence: TGTGCCAGCAGCTTAGGCGGGACTAGAGAGACCCAGTACTTC.

The table lists this clonotype with many counts. The genes are TRBV5-4 and TRBJ2-6; D ambiguous. The germline CDR1 and CDR2 sequences are SGHNT and YYREEE (reference sequence). This CDR3 is 12 amino acids long. V lost 9 bases, J lost 2 bases, and 6 bases lay in between. In DNA, the CDR3 is TGTGCCACCGTCACTGGGGCCAACGTCCTGACTTTC. This encodes CATVTGANVLTF.

This clonotype was picked up many times. CDR3 in amino acids: CATVKFSNQPQHF. The CDR3 DNA is TGCGCCACGGTGAAGTTTAGCAATCAGCCCCAGCATTTT. This sequence joins TRBV10-2 and TRBJ1-5; no reliable D call. There are 13 residues in the CDR3. Trimming took 10 bases from V and 0 from J, leaving 10 bases between them. From germline, CDR1 is WSHSY and CDR2 SAAADI.

This clonotype was counted ten times or more. V and J are TRBV5-1 and TRBJ1-4; TRBD1 aligns across 9 bases. In germline, CDR1 is SGHRS, CDR2 YFSETQ. This CDR3 comprises 16 residues. V was pared by 4 bases and J by 5 bases, with 9 bases of the junction left unmatched. CDR3 loop: CASSAGDRAANEKLFF. CDR3 coding DNA: TGCGCCAGCAGCGCGGGGGACAGGGCGGCAAATGAAAAACTGTTTTTT. The variable domain in full, completed from reference TRBV5-1 and TRBJ1-4, reads KAGVTQTPRYLIKTRGQQVTLSCSPISGHRSVSWYQQTPGQGLQFLFEYFSETQRNKGNFPGRFSGRQFSNSRSEMNVSTLELGDSALYLCASSAGDRAANEKLFFGSGTQLSVL.

The table lists this clonotype with a few counts. The V call is TRBV20-1, the J call TRBJ1-1; 7 nucleotides align to TRBD1. This CDR3 spans 14 amino acids. With V trimmed by 5 bases and J by 3 bases, 9 bases remained unmatched. Germline values: CDR1 DFQATT, CDR2 SNEGSKA (reference sequence). In DNA, the CDR3 is TGCAGTGCTCGGGTGACAGGGAGAGACACTGAAGCTTTCTTT. Residues: CSARVTGRDTEAFF.

This clonotype is medium-sized by share. The chain combines TRBV20-1 with TRBJ2-7; TRBD2 matches at 10 bases. Trimming took 6 bases from V and 3 from J; bases not matched to a gene: 8. This CDR3 has 14 amino acids. The V gene's germline CDR1 is DFQATT and CDR2 SNEGSKA (reference sequence). The CDR3 nucleotides read TGCAGTGCACTAATAGCGGGAGGAAACTACGAGCAGTACTTC. It translates to CSALIAGGNYEQYF.

This clonotype was seen a few times. This chain joins TRBV4-1 and TRBJ2-3; tentative D call: TRBD2 (5 bases). CDR1 is MGHRA, CDR2 YSYEKL, per germline. The V end was cut by 8 bases, the J end by 1 base, with 10 bases between. The CDR3 has 13 residues. The CDR3: CASHSGRTDTQYF. The CDR3, as DNA: TGCGCCAGCCACAGCGGCCGCACAGATACGCAGTATTTT.

This clonotype came up many times. CDR3 residues: CASSLAEPGLAGGPGHYEQYF. The CDR3 nucleotides read TGCGCCAGCAGCTTGGCGGAGCCCGGACTAGCGGGAGGGCCTGGGCACTACGAGCAGTACTTC. The V and J genes are TRBV5-1 and TRBJ2-7, with TRBD2 matching over 15 bases. V lost 0 bases to trimming and J lost 3 bases; unmatched junction nucleotides: 16. CDR1 is SGHRS, CDR2 YFSETQ, per germline. There are 21 residues in the CDR3.

The table lists this clonotype with many counts. As DNA, the CDR3 is TGTGCCAGCAGTGACCGAGACAGAAACACTGAAGCTTTCTTT. It specifies CASSDRDRNTEAFF. This chain links TRBV6-4 with TRBJ1-1, with D possibly matching TRBD1 (5 bases). CDR1 is MRHNA, CDR2 SNTAGT, per germline. V dropped 2 bases and J dropped 2 bases, with 9 bases sitting between them. This CDR3 contains 14 residues.

This clonotype occurred many times. The V gene is TRBV6-6, the J gene TRBJ2-6; possible D gene TRBD2, 5 bases. Trimming took 5 bases from V and 5 from J, leaving 25 bases between them. CDR3 length: 19 residues. The germline V gene encodes CDR1 MNHNY and CDR2 SVGAGI (reference sequence). The CDR3 coding sequence is TGTGCCAGCAGTCCACTCCCGAATGGACTCACGCAAAGGGCCAACGTCCTGACTTTC. It yields the protein CASSPLPNGLTQRANVLTF.

This clonotype was recorded many times. The chain uses TRBV30 and TRBJ1-2; no clear D gene. V lost 2 bases and J lost 3, with 13 bases in between. This CDR3 comprises 14 residues. Germline V lookup: CDR1 GTSNPN, CDR2 SVGIG (reference sequence). The CDR3 here is CAWSSPWAYYGYTF. The DNA of the CDR3 is TGTGCCTGGAGTAGCCCGTGGGCCTACTATGGCTACACCTTC.

In its sample, this clonotype is medium-sized. The chain is built from TRBV7-2 and TRBJ2-5; 11 nucleotides line up with TRBD2. CDR3 size: 14 residues. Germline trimming cut 4 bases from V and 7 bases from J; bases unmatched to any gene: 5. Germline assignment: CDR1 SGHTA and CDR2 FQGNSA. The chain's CDR3 is CASSSGLADGTQYF. CDR3 sequence (DNA): TGTGCCAGCAGCTCGGGACTAGCGGACGGGACCCAGTACTTC. Variable domain in full (rest from reference TRBV7-2 and TRBJ2-5): GAGVSQSPSNKVTEKGKDVELRCDPISGHTALYWYRQSLGQGLEFLIYFQGNSAPDKSGLPSDRFSAERTGGSVSTLTIQRTQQEDSAVYLCASSSGLADGTQYFGPGTRLLVL.

In its sample, this clonotype ranks as medium-sized. This chain joins TRBV7-2 and TRBJ1-4; D gene uncertain. Germline-derived CDR1 and CDR2 are SGHTA and FQGNSA. Trimming pared 1 base from V and 6 bases from J, leaving 6 bases between. CDR3 length equals 13 residues. In DNA, the CDR3 is TGTGCCAGCAGCTTAGTACCGTATGAAAAACTGTTTTTT. Encoded protein: CASSLVPYEKLFF.